The present T cell receptor beta chain was sequenced within a study of T cell repertoires in cytomegalovirus infection. TCRdb redid the calling of the reads with MiXCR, one entry per CDR3 protein. The sample holds about 47,000 distinct CDR3 sequences, roughly a fifth seen once. About this clonotype: What it binds is not known.

The germline CDR1 and CDR2 sequences are LNHDA and SQIVND (reference sequence). Trimming took 3 bases from V and 8 from J, leaving 23 bases between them. This CDR3 has 17 residues. The sequencing here drew on CD8+ T cells from cultured PBMCs, taken from culture after CMV antigen stimulation. The chain employs TRBV19 and TRBJ2-1; D possibly corresponds to TRBD1 (6 bases). The clonotype comes from a human donor in good health (CMV status not recorded). Some clones in this sample may be carry-over from other donors' samples. This CDR3 reads CASSMGAGPDWLDEQFF. The CDR3 bases are TGTGCCAGTAGTATGGGGGCTGGGCCAGACTGGTTGGATGAGCAGTTCTTC.